This T cell receptor (beta chain) appears in the sequencing data of a study of shared clonotypes between healthy human individuals. Only in-frame clones appear in the TCRdb table, and some are missing; sequencing was by immunoSEQ multiplex PCR. The sample includes millions of clones, about 92% of them seen just once. Study observations and caveats: Sampling covered blood only; tissue repertoires likely differ. Non-shared clonotypes displayed generation probabilities falling below those of clonotypes present in all four donors.

A word on this clone: Its antigen is unidentified.

In germline, CDR1 is GTSNPN, CDR2 SVGIG (reference sequence). The CDR3 has 16 residues. Trimming left V 3 bases short and J 7 bases short, with 22 bases between. The sample taken for sequencing was naive CD4+ T cells sorted from blood. The subset here: CD45RA+ positively selected. The chain couples TRBV30 to TRBJ2-1, with D possibly matching TRBD2 (6 bases). The receptor was isolated from a man aged 18 to 30 in good health. CDR3 nucleotides: TGTGCCTGGAGCCTAACGACTAGAGGGATCTTTAATGAGCAGTTCTTC. Protein product: CAWSLTTRGIFNEQFF.